The 15 T cell receptor beta chains below were found in one sample sequenced in a study of blood T cell repertoires in COVID-19. The protocol was immunoSEQ multiplex PCR, while the TCRdb copy is restricted to in-frame clones and leaves out a portion. The sample holds about 160,000 clones, about 80% seen once. The material sequenced was PBMCs or T cells enriched from blood (not recorded which). The receptors stem from a woman between 55 and 75 years old who had recovered from COVID-19.

This clone has only a few counts. The genes are TRBV6-2 or TRBV6-3 and TRBJ1-1, with D hard to call. The CDR3 contains 13 residues. Germline-derived CDR1 and CDR2 are MNHEY and SVGEGT. The V end lost 0 bases, the J end lost 5 bases, and 7 bases lay between the germline ends. The CDR3, as DNA: TGTGCCAGCAGTTACTCCGGAGGGACTGAAGCTTTCTTT. It encodes CASSYSGGTEAFF.

This clone was seen more than once but under ten times. The genes are TRBV5-1 and TRBJ2-3; 9 bases are shared with TRBD2. The CDR3 sequence is 16 residues long. The germline CDR1 and CDR2 sequences are SGHRS and YFSETQ. V lost 4 bases, J lost 6 bases, and 12 bases stayed unmatched. The CDR3 region has the DNA TGCGCCAGCAGCCCCGGTAGGGGCGGGGGGGCGGATACGCAGTATTTT. The encoded protein is CASSPGRGGGADTQYF.

The CDR3, as DNA: TGTGCCAGCAGTTTATTGGGGCGGGGGGGCCACAATGAGCAGTTCTTC. The encoded protein is CASSLLGRGGHNEQFF. The V and J genes are TRBV27 and TRBJ2-1; TRBD2 matches at 9 bases. Germline CDR1 reads MNHEY; CDR2 reads SMNVEV (reference sequence). The ends lost 1 base at V and 5 bases at J; junction bases unmatched: 6. There are 16 residues in the CDR3.

The gene calls are TRBV19 and TRBJ1-6; 8 nucleotides line up with TRBD1. Germline CDR1 is LNHDA and CDR2 is SQIVND (reference sequence). This CDR3 contains 16 residues. With V trimmed by 7 bases and J by 9 bases, 14 bases remained unmatched. CDR3 DNA: TGTGCCAGTACCAACTTTGTACAGGGGGTAACTTCACCCCTCCACTTT. Translated: CASTNFVQGVTSPLHF.

This clone was observed a few times. The chain links TRBV19 to TRBJ1-2; the match to TRBD1 covers 10 bases. The germline V gene encodes CDR1 LNHDA and CDR2 SQIVND (reference sequence). The V gene end was trimmed by 7 bases and the J gene end by 6 bases; junction bases not matched to a gene: 8. The CDR3 sequence is 14 residues long. As DNA, the CDR3 is TGTGCCAGTACAGGGACAGGGGATCCTAATGGCTACACCTTC. Translating it yields CASTGTGDPNGYTF.

This clone was counted a single time. The V call is TRBV19, the J call TRBJ1-5; D is perhaps TRBD1 (6 bases). The V and J ends lost 6 bases and 2 bases respectively, with 11 bases between them. Germline assignment: CDR1 LNHDA and CDR2 SQIVND (reference sequence). The CDR3 spans 14 residues. This CDR3 reads CASRHRVGNQPQHF. As DNA, the CDR3 is TGTGCCAGTAGACACAGGGTTGGCAATCAGCCCCAGCATTTT.

The rearrangement uses TRBV29-1 and TRBJ2-3; TRBD2 agrees at 10 bases. J was trimmed by 0 bases and V by 2 bases; bases with no gene match: 14. From germline, CDR1 is SQVTM and CDR2 ANQGSEA. CDR3 length: 19 residues. In nucleotides, the CDR3 is TGCAGCGTTGAACTCCTAGCGGGGGCCCTACAGACTAGCACAGATACGCAGTATTTT. Translating it yields CSVELLAGALQTSTDTQYF.

The J gene is TRBJ2-7, the V gene TRBV4-1; the D gene is possibly TRBD2 (6 bases). CDR1 MGHRA and CDR2 YSYEKL come from the germline V gene. The V gene lost 2 bases and the J gene lost 0 bases, with 11 bases spanning the gap. The CDR3 runs to 15 residues. The CDR3 protein is CASSQHLALSYEQYF. The CDR3 region has the DNA TGCGCCAGCAGCCAACATCTAGCGCTCTCCTACGAGCAGTACTTC.

The chain couples TRBV4-1 to TRBJ2-7; 10 positions agree with TRBD1. V was clipped by 1 base and J by 4 bases; unmatched bases: 13. Looked up from germline, CDR1 is MGHRA and CDR2 is YSYEKL. This CDR3 spans 18 amino acids. The CDR3 protein is CASSQVLLTGGTDYEQYF. CDR3 nucleotides: TGCGCCAGCAGCCAAGTCTTATTGACAGGGGGCACCGATTACGAGCAGTACTTC.

The chain combines TRBV6-2 or TRBV6-3 with TRBJ2-2; 9 positions agree with TRBD2. The germline V gene has CDR1 MNHEY and CDR2 SVGEGT. The CDR3 runs to 15 residues. V gave up 5 bases and J gave up 6 bases; unmatched junction bases: 7. CDR3 sequence reads: CASSNSGGRPGELFF. CDR3 coding DNA: TGTGCCAGCAGTAATAGCGGGGGCCGTCCCGGGGAGCTGTTTTTT.

The chain joins TRBV6-5 to TRBJ2-1, with TRBD1 identical over 7 bases. The CDR3 length is 15 residues. V shed 5 bases and J 3 bases; nucleotides not matched to a gene: 7. Germline loops: CDR1 MNHEY, CDR2 SVGAGI. The CDR3 reads CASSPTGLYYNEQFF. Here the CDR3 DNA reads TGTGCCAGCAGTCCGACAGGGTTGTACTACAATGAGCAGTTCTTC.

The J gene is TRBJ2-7, the V gene TRBV12-3 or TRBV12-4, with 9 positions matching TRBD1. The CDR3 has 13 amino acids. Trimming cost V 6 bases and J 3 bases; bases outside gene matches: 3. CDR3 region: CASSEGQGYEQYF. The CDR3 DNA reads as TGTGCCAGCAGCGAGGGACAGGGCTACGAGCAGTACTTC.

This chain connects TRBV29-1 to TRBJ1-3; D may be TRBD1 (6 bases). The CDR3 consists of 14 residues. The germline V gene has CDR1 SQVTM and CDR2 ANQGSEA. V lost 7 bases and J lost 2, with 15 bases in between. The CDR3 region has the DNA TGCAGCGCCAATGCAGGGGATACTGGAAACACCATATATTTT. Translated: CSANAGDTGNTIYF. Full variable domain (missing parts from reference TRBV29-1 and TRBJ1-3): SAVISQKPSRDICQRGTSLTIQCQVDSQVTMMFWYRQQPGQSLTLIATANQGSEATYESGFVIDKFPISRPNLTFSTLTVSNMSPEDSSIYLCSANAGDTGNTIYFGEGSWLTVV.

This clone was seen once. The chain joins TRBV5-4 to TRBJ2-2; tentatively, D is TRBD1 (6 bases). The V gene lost 4 bases and the J gene lost 4 bases, with 14 bases spanning the gap. This CDR3 contains 15 residues. Germline CDR1 is SGHNT and CDR2 is YYREEE (reference sequence). The chain's CDR3 is CASSLGQGLTGELFF. CDR3 nucleotide sequence: TGTGCCAGCAGCCTCGGCCAGGGGCTCACCGGGGAGCTGTTTTTT.

The chain links TRBV27 to TRBJ2-7, with D perhaps matching TRBD1 (5 bases). The V gene lost 6 bases and the J gene lost 6 bases, with 21 bases spanning the gap. This CDR3 region has 15 residues. The V gene's germline CDR1 is MNHEY and CDR2 SMNVEV (reference sequence). The CDR3 reads CASSRSTGLSFEQYF. CDR3 bases: TGTGCCAGCAGCCGGTCCACAGGATTGTCTTTCGAGCAGTACTTC.